This T cell receptor beta chain came from a study of blood T cell repertoires in COVID-19. Germline V gene data show CDR1 as SGHNT and CDR2 as YENEEA. The CDR3 is 13 residues long. V dropped 5 bases and J dropped 4 bases, with 12 bases sitting between them. Repertoires were generated with immunoSEQ multiplex PCR, while TCRdb's copy carries only in-frame clones and drops some. This sample has about 60,000 clones, with roughly 80% found just once. This TCR derives from a man aged 55 to 70 with acute or convalescent COVID-19. The J gene is TRBJ2-7, the V gene TRBV11-3, with D unresolved. Sequencing was done on a sample of peripheral blood. This chain's CDR3 is CASSPGPVYEQYF. Written as DNA, the CDR3 is TGTGCCAGCAGCCCGGGTCCCGTATACGAGCAGTACTTC.